The 18 T cell receptor beta chains below were found in one sample sequenced in a study of T cell clones after liver transplantation. The method was immunoSEQ multiplex PCR; TCRdb's version includes in-frame clones alone and lacks a portion of them. The repertoire includes 70,000 to 80,000 clones, 90% of them detected once, and under 3.5% sits in the top ten. Here the sequenced sample was CD4+ T cells from blood, taken before liver transplant. The receptors shown here come from a human donor who received a liver transplant.

The chain is built from TRBV7-8 and TRBJ2-1; D uncertain. CDR1 and CDR2 from the germline V gene are SGHVS and FQNEAQ. The CDR3 is 11 residues long. Trimming took off 4 bases at V and 6 bases at J, with 4 bases between the two ends. CDR3 in DNA: TGTGCCAGCAGCTCGTTCAATGAGCAGTTCTTC. Encoded protein: CASSSFNEQFF.

The chain is built from TRBV5-6 and TRBJ2-7; no clear D. CDR1 and CDR2 (germline): SGHDT, YYEEEE. This CDR3 contains 14 residues. V was trimmed by 4 bases and J by 2 bases, leaving 13 bases between them. The CDR3 DNA is TGTGCCAGCAGCCTCCCGGGTAGGACCTACGAGCAGTACTTC. As protein: CASSLPGRTYEQYF.

The chain employs TRBV9 and TRBJ2-5; TRBD2 agrees at 8 bases. CDR3 size: 13 residues. Germline V CDR1 and CDR2: SGDLS, YYNGEE. After removal of 4 bases from V and 2 bases from J, the junction contained 1 base not matched to a gene. CDR3 residues: CASSSGSQETQYF. The CDR3 DNA sequence: TGTGCCAGCAGCAGCGGGAGTCAAGAGACCCAGTACTTC.

J is TRBJ2-1 and V is TRBV25-1, with TRBD2 identical over 8 bases. The junction had 7 bases not matched to a gene; V was cut back by 3 bases and J by 0 bases. The V gene's germline CDR1 is MGHDK and CDR2 SYGVNS. The CDR3 extends over 17 amino acids. This chain's CDR3 is CASSERSGGPSYNEQFF. Written as DNA, the CDR3 is TGTGCCAGCAGTGAGAGGAGCGGGGGACCCTCCTACAATGAGCAGTTCTTC.

V usage is TRBV5-1 and J usage is TRBJ2-2; TRBD2 matches 9 bases. Germline CDR1 reads SGHRS; CDR2 reads YFSETQ. V shed 1 base and J 2 bases; nucleotides not matched to a gene: 3. There are 16 residues in the CDR3. The CDR3 DNA follows: TGCGCCAGCAGCTTGATGCGGGAGGGCAACACCGGGGAGCTGTTTTTT. It translates to CASSLMREGNTGELFF. Combining the CDR3 with reference TRBV5-1 and TRBJ2-2 gives the whole variable domain KAGVTQTPRYLIKTRGQQVTLSCSPISGHRSVSWYQQTPGQGLQFLFEYFSETQRNKGNFPGRFSGRQFSNSRSEMNVSTLELGDSALYLCASSLMREGNTGELFFGEGSRLTVL.

The CDR3 is CASSLQNSGANVLTF. Written as DNA, the CDR3 is TGTGCCAGCAGCCTACAAAACTCTGGGGCCAACGTCCTGACTTTC. The chain joins TRBV9 to TRBJ2-6; unclear D gene. This CDR3 is built from 15 residues. V lost 4 bases and J lost 0, with 8 bases in between. From germline, CDR1 is SGDLS and CDR2 YYNGEE.

The rearrangement links TRBV28 to TRBJ2-7; 10 positions agree with TRBD1. Per germline, CDR1 MDHEN and CDR2 SYDVKM. The CDR3 extends over 14 amino acids. The V and J ends lost 8 bases and 1 base, in that order; junction bases with no gene match: 5. This chain's CDR3 is CASERDRGSYEQYF. CDR3 DNA: TGTGCCAGCGAACGGGACAGGGGTTCCTACGAGCAGTACTTC.

This chain links TRBV10-1 with TRBJ2-7; 12 nucleotides line up with TRBD2. The CDR3 length is 19 residues. Looked up from germline, CDR1 is WNHNN and CDR2 is SYGVQD (reference sequence). The junction had 19 bases not matched to a gene; V was cut back by 3 bases and J by 7 bases. CDR3 protein: CASSDRRLLAGGPVEEQYF. In DNA, the CDR3 is TGCGCCAGCAGTGACCGGAGGCTACTAGCGGGAGGTCCTGTCGAGGAGCAGTACTTC.

The gene calls are TRBV7-2 and TRBJ1-5, with 9 positions matching TRBD1. Losses at the gene ends were 8 bases for V and 9 bases for J; bases not matched to a gene: 5. This CDR3 spans 12 amino acids. From germline, CDR1 is SGHTA and CDR2 FQGNSA. For the CDR3, the DNA is TGTGCCAGCGGGGACAGGGCACGGCCCCAGCATTTT. This codes for CASGDRARPQHF.

The chain employs TRBV7-2 and TRBJ1-5; TRBD1 might be the D (6 bases). The CDR3 totals 13 residues. Germline CDR1 and CDR2: SGHTA and FQGNSA. Trimming stripped 4 bases from V and 6 bases from J, with 10 bases between. The CDR3 nucleotides are TGTGCCAGCAGCTCGCAGACAGGTCAGCCCCAGCATTTT. This gives the protein CASSSQTGQPQHF.

The chain uses TRBV5-1 and TRBJ2-2; D is possibly TRBD2 (6 bases). This CDR3 region has 14 residues. Trimming removed 4 bases from V and 7 bases from J, with 14 bases in between. In germline, CDR1 is SGHRS, CDR2 YFSETQ. CDR3: CASSPRVGGGELFF. Here the CDR3 DNA reads TGCGCCAGCAGCCCCCGGGTCGGGGGCGGGGAGCTGTTTTTT.

The chain uses TRBV5-4 and TRBJ2-1; TRBD2 aligns across 11 bases. Per the germline V gene, CDR1 is SGHNT and CDR2 is YYREEE (reference sequence). The CDR3 sequence is 17 residues long. The V and J ends lost 0 bases and 7 bases, in that order; junction bases with no gene match: 9. CDR3 loop: CASSLVIAGGVTNEQFF. CDR3 nucleotides: TGTGCCAGCAGCTTGGTAATAGCGGGAGGGGTTACGAATGAGCAGTTCTTC.

As for this clone: One junction end disagrees with the germline gene, perhaps due to a read error. The chain carries TRBV2 and TRBJ2-3; TRBD2 matches 11 bases. This CDR3 has 17 amino acids. CDR1 and CDR2 from the germline V gene are SNHLY and FYNNEI. The CDR3 sequence: CVSTRVGTSGYTDTQYF. The CDR3, as DNA: TGTGTCAGCACTAGAGTTGGGACTAGCGGTTACACAGATACGCAGTATTTT. The variable domain in full, completed from reference TRBV2 and TRBJ2-3, reads EPEVTQTPSHQVTQMGQEVILRCVPISNHLYFYWYRQILGQKVEFLVSFYNNEISEKSEIFDDQFSVERPDGSNFTLKIRSTKLEDSAMYFCVSTRVGTSGYTDTQYFGPGTRLTVL.

The chain combines TRBV15 with TRBJ2-5; TRBD1 aligns across 7 bases. CDR1 and CDR2 from the germline V gene are LNHNV and YYDKDF (reference sequence). Trimming at V came to 1 base and at J to 3 bases, leaving 2 bases not matched to a gene. This CDR3 spans 14 amino acids. As DNA, the CDR3 is TGTGCCACCAGCAGAGGACAGGGTAAAGAGACCCAGTACTTC. Protein product: CATSRGQGKETQYF.

V is TRBV12-5 and J is TRBJ2-7; 13 bases line up with TRBD2. Germline values: CDR1 LGHNT, CDR2 FRNRAP. The CDR3 has 20 amino acids. J was trimmed by 4 bases and V by 0 bases; bases with no gene match: 15. CDR3 amino acids: CASGLVPGLAGERASYEQYF. CDR3 bases: TGTGCTAGTGGTTTGGTACCTGGACTAGCGGGAGAACGGGCCTCTTACGAGCAGTACTTC.

In nucleotides, the CDR3 is TGTGCCTGCCCACAGGGGCACTATGGCTACACCTTC. Its protein is CACPQGHYGYTF. The V and J genes are TRBV30 and TRBJ1-2, with 7 bases fitting TRBD1. J gave up 3 bases and V 6 bases, and 4 bases lay outside the gene matches. This CDR3 is 12 amino acids long. Germline V gene lookup returns CDR1 GTSNPN and CDR2 SVGIG (reference sequence). The full variable domain, its missing parts supplied by reference TRBV30 and TRBJ1-2, is SQTIHQWPATLVQPVGSPLSLECTVEGTSNPNLYWYRQAAGRGLQLLFYSVGIGQISSEVPQNLSASRPQDRQFILSSKKLLLSDSGFYLCACPQGHYGYTFGSGTRLTVV.

The genes are TRBV18 and TRBJ1-2; 8 positions agree with TRBD1. The germline V gene has CDR1 KGHSH and CDR2 LQKENI. Germline trimming cut 3 bases from V and 7 bases from J; bases unmatched to any gene: 13. The CDR3 spans 16 residues. The CDR3 spells CASSPARVGQGGGYTF. The CDR3, as DNA: TGTGCCAGCTCACCCGCGAGGGTTGGACAGGGAGGTGGCTACACCTTC.

J is TRBJ2-3 and V is TRBV7-2; 7 bases line up with TRBD2. This CDR3 is built from 16 residues. V trimming: 5 bases; J trimming: 2 bases; junction bases outside the gene matches: 10. Per the germline V gene, CDR1 is SGHTA and CDR2 is FQGNSA. The chain's CDR3 is CASSHLGGSNTDTQYF. DNA of the CDR3: TGTGCCAGCAGCCATTTGGGGGGGAGTAACACAGATACGCAGTATTTT.